This T cell receptor (beta chain) was identified in a study of identical twins. MiXCR was run by TCRdb on the 5' RACE reads, yielding one entry per CDR3 protein. The sample carries approximately 210,000 distinct CDR3 sequences, 15% recorded once. Germline lookup yields CDR1 MNHEY and CDR2 SVGAGI. The CDR3 extends over 11 amino acids. A note on this clonotype: Compared with germline, one end of the junction differs, possibly owing to a read error.

These same records also appear under a second study, on T cells expressing NK-cell markers.

The chain uses TRBV6-5 and TRBJ2-5; D is unclear. This receptor was identified in a woman between 18 and 30 years old in good health. The sample taken for sequencing was CD8+ T cells sorted from blood. CDR3 region: CASSYHETQYF. CDR3 DNA sequence: TGTGCCAGCAGCTACCACGAGACCCAGTACTTC.